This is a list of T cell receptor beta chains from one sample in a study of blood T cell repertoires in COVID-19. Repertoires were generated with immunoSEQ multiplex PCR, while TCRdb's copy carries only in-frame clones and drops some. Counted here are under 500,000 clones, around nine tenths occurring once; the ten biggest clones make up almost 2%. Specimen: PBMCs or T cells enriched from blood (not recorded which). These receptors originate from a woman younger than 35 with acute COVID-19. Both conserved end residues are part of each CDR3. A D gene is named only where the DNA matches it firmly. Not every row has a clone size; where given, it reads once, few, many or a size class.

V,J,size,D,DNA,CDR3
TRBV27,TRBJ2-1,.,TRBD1,TGTGCCAGCAGTCCTCGACAGGGATCCTACAATGAGCAGTTCTTC,CASSPRQGSYNEQFF
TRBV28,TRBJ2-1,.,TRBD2,TGTGCCAGCAGTTTGATGATAGGACTAGCGGGAGAAAATGAGCAGTTCTTC,CASSLMIGLAGENEQFF
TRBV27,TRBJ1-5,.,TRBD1,TGTGCCAGCAGTGCCGGGACAGGGGTAGTTCAGCCCCAGCATTTT,CASSAGTGVVQPQHF
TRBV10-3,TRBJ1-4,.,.,TGTGCCGCTTCGGGGGGCACGCCTAATGAAAAACTGTTTTTT,CAASGGTPNEKLFF
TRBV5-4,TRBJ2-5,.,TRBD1,TGTGCCAGCAGCCGGGACAGCCAAGAGACCCAGTACTTC,CASSRDSQETQYF
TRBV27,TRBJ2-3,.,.,TGTGCCAGCAGTTTATCGTTCAGGGGCACAGATACGCAGTATTTT,CASSLSFRGTDTQYF
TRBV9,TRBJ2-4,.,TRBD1,TGTGCCAGCAGCCCATATACGGACAGGGGAGGCATTCAGTACTTC,CASSPYTDRGGIQYF
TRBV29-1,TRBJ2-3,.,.,TGCAGCGTTGTGCCCGGGAAGGGAGATACGCAGTATTTT,CSVVPGKGDTQYF
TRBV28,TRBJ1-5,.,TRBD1,TGTGCCAGCGGGGGACAGGAGAATCAGCCCCAGCATTTT,CASGGQENQPQHF
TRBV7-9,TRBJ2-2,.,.,TGTGCCAGCAGTTCACAGGGTTCGAGCGGGGAGCTGTTTTTT,CASSSQGSSGELFF
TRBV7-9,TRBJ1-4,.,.,TGTGCCAGCAGCTTAGCGGTCGGGAGCAATAGGGCTAATGAAAAACTGTTTTTT,CASSLAVGSNRANEKLFF
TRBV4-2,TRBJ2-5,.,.,TGTGCCAGCAGCATGACAGATAAAGAGACCCAGTACTTC,CASSMTDKETQYF
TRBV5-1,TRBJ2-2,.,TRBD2,TGCGCCAGCAGCCCTCGACAACTCCACGGGAGGGCGGACGGGGAGCTGTTTTTT,CASSPRQLHGRADGELFF
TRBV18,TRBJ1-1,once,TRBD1,TGTGCCAGCTCAAGGGACAGGAATGAAGCTTTCTTT,CASSRDRNEAFF
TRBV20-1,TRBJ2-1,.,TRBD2,TGCAGTGCTAGTAGCGGGAGGAACAATGAGCAGTTCTTC,CSASSGRNNEQFF
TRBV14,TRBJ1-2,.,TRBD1,TGTGCCAGCAGCCGACAGGGGTTCGGCTATGGCTACACCTTC,CASSRQGFGYGYTF
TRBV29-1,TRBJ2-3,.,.,TGCAGCGTTGAAGATGTGAGTAGCACAGATACGCAGTATTTT,CSVEDVSSTDTQYF
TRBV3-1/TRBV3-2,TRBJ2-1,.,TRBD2,TGTGCCAGCAGCCAGGCGAGTAGCGGGGCCTCCTACAATGAGCAGTTCTTC,CASSQASSGASYNEQFF
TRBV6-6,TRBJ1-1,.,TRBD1,TGTGCCAGCAGTTCAACAGGGGCTACTGAAGCTTTCTTT,CASSSTGATEAFF
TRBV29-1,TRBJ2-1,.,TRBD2,TGCAGCTCCAGCGGGAGGAGGTACAATGAGCAGTTCTTC,CSSSGRRYNEQFF
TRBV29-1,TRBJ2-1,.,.,TGCAGCGTTGTCTCGGGTAACAATGAGCAGTTCTTC,CSVVSGNNEQFF
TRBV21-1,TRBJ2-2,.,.,TGTGCCAGCAGCAAAACTGGCGGGAGGAACACCGGGGAGCTGTTTTTT,CASSKTGGRNTGELFF
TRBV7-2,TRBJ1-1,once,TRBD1,TGTGCCAGCAGCTTACAGGGACAGACCTACACTGAAGCTTTCTTT,CASSLQGQTYTEAFF
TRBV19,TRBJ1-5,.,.,TGTGCCAGTGGACAGCCTCCTAATCAGCCCCAGCATTTT,CASGQPPNQPQHF
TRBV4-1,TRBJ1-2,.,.,TGCGCCAGCAGCCAAGGAGGTAACTATGGCTACACCTTC,CASSQGGNYGYTF
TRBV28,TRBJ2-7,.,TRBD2,TGTGCCAGCAGGAATCCCGGGGGGAACGAGCAGTACTTC,CASRNPGGNEQYF
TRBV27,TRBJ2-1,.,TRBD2,TGTGCCAGCAGTTTACTCAGCGGGGTGTTTGACTACAATGAGCAGTTCTTC,CASSLLSGVFDYNEQFF